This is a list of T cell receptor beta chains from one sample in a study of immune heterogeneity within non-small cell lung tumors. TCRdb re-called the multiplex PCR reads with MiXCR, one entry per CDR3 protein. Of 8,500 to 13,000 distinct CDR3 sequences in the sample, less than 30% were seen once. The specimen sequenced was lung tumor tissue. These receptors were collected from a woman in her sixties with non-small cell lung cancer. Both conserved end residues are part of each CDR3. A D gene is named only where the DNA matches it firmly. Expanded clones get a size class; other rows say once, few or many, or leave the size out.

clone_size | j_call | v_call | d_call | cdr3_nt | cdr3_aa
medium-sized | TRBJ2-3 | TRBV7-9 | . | TGTGCCAGCAGGGTTGGAGATACGCAGTATTTT | CASRVGDTQYF
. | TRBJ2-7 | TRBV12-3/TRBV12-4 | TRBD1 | TGTGCCAGCACCGGGACAGGGGACTCTAGCGAGCAGTACTTC | CASTGTGDSSEQYF
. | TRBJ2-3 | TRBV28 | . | TGTGCCAGCAGTTTATGGAAGGGGAGGAGGGAGGCAGGGTGGACAGATACGCAGTATTTT | CASSLWKGRREAGWTDTQYF
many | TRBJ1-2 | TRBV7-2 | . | TGTGCCAGCAGCTTTGGCAGGGACCACCGTAACTATGGCTACACCTTC | CASSFGRDHRNYGYTF
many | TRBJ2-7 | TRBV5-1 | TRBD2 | TGCGCCAGCAGCCCATGGACTAGCGGAACCTACGAGCAGTACTTC | CASSPWTSGTYEQYF
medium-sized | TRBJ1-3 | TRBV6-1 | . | TGTGCCAGCAGGTCCCGGACAGTCGACTCTGGAAACACCATATATTTT | CASRSRTVDSGNTIYF
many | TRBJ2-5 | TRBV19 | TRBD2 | TGTGCCAGTAGTGCCAACCAAGCGGGAGCGGGGGAGACCCAGTACTTC | CASSANQAGAGETQYF
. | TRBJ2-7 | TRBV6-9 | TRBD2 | TGTGCCAGCAGTTACACGTACACTAGCGCGAGGGGCGAGCAGTACTTC | CASSYTYTSARGEQYF
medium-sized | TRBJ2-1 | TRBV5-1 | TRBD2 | TGCGCCAGCAGCTTGGACCCCGGGGGAGCGGGAGACGAGTTCTTC | CASSLDPGGAGDEFF
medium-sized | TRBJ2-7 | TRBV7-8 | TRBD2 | TGTGCCAGCAGCGTGCAAAGCGGGGCCTCAGTGTACGAGCAGTACTTC | CASSVQSGASVYEQYF
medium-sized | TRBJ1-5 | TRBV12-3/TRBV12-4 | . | TGTGCCAGCAGTATCAATGGGCCCCAGCATTTT | CASSINGPQHF
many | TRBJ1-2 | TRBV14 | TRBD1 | TGTGCCAGCAGCCAAGATCTGACAGGGAGAGGCGGTGGCTACACCTTC | CASSQDLTGRGGGYTF
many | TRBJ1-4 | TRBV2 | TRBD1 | TGTGCCAGCAGTGGGCCGGGACAGGGTGGTGAAAAACTGTTTTTT | CASSGPGQGGEKLFF
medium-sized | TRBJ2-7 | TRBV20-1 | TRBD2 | TGCAGTGCTAGGGATGTCCTAGCGGGAGCGGTCTACGAGCAGTACTTC | CSARDVLAGAVYEQYF
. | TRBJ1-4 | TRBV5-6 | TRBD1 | TGTGCCAGCAGCTTGTTGGCGGGACAGCCAAATGAAAAACTGTTTTTT | CASSLLAGQPNEKLFF
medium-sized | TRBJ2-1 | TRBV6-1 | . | TGTGCCAGCAGAAGAATCGACAGGGGAAGACTAGCTAGGAATGAGCAGTTCTTC | CASRRIDRGRLARNEQFF
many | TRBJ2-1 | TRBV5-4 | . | TGTGCCAGCAGCGGCGGGTCCCTGCAGTTCTTC | CASSGGSLQFF
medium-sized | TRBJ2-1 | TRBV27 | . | TGTGCCAGCAAGCTAGCCGCTACCAATGAGCAGTTCTTC | CASKLAATNEQFF
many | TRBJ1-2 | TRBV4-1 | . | TGCGCCAGCAGCCAAACCAGGACAGATGGCTACACCTTC | CASSQTRTDGYTF
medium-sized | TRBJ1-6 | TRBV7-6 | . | TGTGCCAGCAGACCTGACCCGGGCCTCAATTCACCCCTCCACTTT | CASRPDPGLNSPLHF
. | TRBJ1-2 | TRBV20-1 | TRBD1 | TGCAGTGCCAGAGCAGGGGGCGTAAGTGGCTACACCTTC | CSARAGGVSGYTF
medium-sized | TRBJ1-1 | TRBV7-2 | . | TGTGCCAGCAGCCCATATCTGAACACTGAAGCTTTCTTT | CASSPYLNTEAFF
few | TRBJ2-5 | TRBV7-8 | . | TGTGCCAGCAGCTTAGCACGGGGTAGCGGCGCAACCCAGTACTTC | CASSLARGSGATQYF
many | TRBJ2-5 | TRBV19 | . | TGTGCCAGAAACAGGGTTTCCCAAGAGACCCAGTACTTC | CARNRVSQETQYF
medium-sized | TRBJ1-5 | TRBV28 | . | TGTGCCAGCAACCGGGAACAGGGATTTGGCAATCAGCCCCAGCATTTT | CASNREQGFGNQPQHF
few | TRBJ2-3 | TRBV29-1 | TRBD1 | TGCAGCGTTGAAGATGTATTAGGACAGGGGAAGACAGATACGCAGTATTTT | CSVEDVLGQGKTDTQYF
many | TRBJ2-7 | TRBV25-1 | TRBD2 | TGTGCCAGCCAAGGGACTAGCGGGACCTACGAGCAGTACTTC | CASQGTSGTYEQYF
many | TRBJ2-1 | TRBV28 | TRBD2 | TGTGCCAGCAGTTCCCGGACTAGTATGGATGAGCAGTTCTTC | CASSSRTSMDEQFF
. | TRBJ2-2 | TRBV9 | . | TGTGCCAGCAGCGTAGCGAAAGGGCTCACCGGGGAGCTGTTTTTT | CASSVAKGLTGELFF
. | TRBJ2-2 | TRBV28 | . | TGTGCCAGCGTACTAGAGCGGACGAACACCGGGGAGCTGTTTTTT | CASVLERTNTGELFF
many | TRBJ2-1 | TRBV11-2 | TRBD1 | TGTGCCAGCAGCTTAGGGGCCGGGACAGGGTTGTTCTTC | CASSLGAGTGLFF
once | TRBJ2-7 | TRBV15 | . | TGTGCCACCGCCAGGGGAGTGGGGACGAAGTCCTACGAGCAGTACTTC | CATARGVGTKSYEQYF
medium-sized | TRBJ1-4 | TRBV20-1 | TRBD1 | TGCAGTGCTAGAGATGCGGGACAGGGGAATGAAAAACTGTTTTTT | CSARDAGQGNEKLFF
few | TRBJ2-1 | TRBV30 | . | TGTGCCTGGAGTCTCACCCGGGATCGGCAGTTCTTC | CAWSLTRDRQFF
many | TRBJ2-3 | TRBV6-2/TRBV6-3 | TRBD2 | TGTGCCAGCAGTTACAATAGCGGGATTGACACAGATACGCAGTATTTT | CASSYNSGIDTDTQYF
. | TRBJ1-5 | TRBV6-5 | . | TGTGCCAGCAGTTACTCGAATAGTAGTCCGGGTTGGAATCAGCCCCAGCATTTT | CASSYSNSSPGWNQPQHF
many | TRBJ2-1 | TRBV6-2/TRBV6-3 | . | TGTGCCAGCAATTACCGGGACTCAAGGGGATATGAGCAGTTCTTC | CASNYRDSRGYEQFF
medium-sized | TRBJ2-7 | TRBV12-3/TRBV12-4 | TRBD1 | TGTGCCAGCAAGCCGGGACAGGGAAACGAGCAGTACTTC | CASKPGQGNEQYF
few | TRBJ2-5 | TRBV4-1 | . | TGCGCCAGCAGCCAAGAGGGGGTAGTCGGGGAGACCCAGTACTTC | CASSQEGVVGETQYF
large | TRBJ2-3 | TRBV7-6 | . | TGTGCCAGCAGCTTAAGCTTAGCGGATACGCAGTATTTT | CASSLSLADTQYF
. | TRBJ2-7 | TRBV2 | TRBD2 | TGTGCCAGCTACGGACTAGCGAGAGGAACCCCCTACGAGCAGTACTTC | CASYGLARGTPYEQYF
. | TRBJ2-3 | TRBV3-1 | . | TGTGCCAGCATTTCCCCGGCACGGGTGAGAAGGACAGATACGCAGTATTTT | CASISPARVRRTDTQYF
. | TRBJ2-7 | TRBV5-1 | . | TGCGCCAGCAGCGTGGACCTTTCAGACACCTACGAGCAGTACTTC | CASSVDLSDTYEQYF
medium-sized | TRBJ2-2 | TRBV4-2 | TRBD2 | TGTGCCAGCAGCCAAGCGGAGGCTAGCGGGTCGCTGAACACCGGGGAGCTGTTTTTT | CASSQAEASGSLNTGELFF
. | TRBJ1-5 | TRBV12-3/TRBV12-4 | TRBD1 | TGTGCCAGCAGTCTCTCCAGGGGGCTTTACAATCAGCCACAGAATTTT | CASSLSRGLYNQPQNF
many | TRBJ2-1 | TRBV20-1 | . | TGCAGTGCTAGAGATGGCCGGGGAGATGAGCAGTTCTTC | CSARDGRGDEQFF
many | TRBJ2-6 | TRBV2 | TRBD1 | TGTGCCAGCAGTAGGGACAGGGGTTCCTCTGGGGCCAACGTCCTGACTTTC | CASSRDRGSSGANVLTF
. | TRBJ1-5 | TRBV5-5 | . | TGTGCCAGCAGCCTTCATGTCTATAGCAATCAGCCCCAGCATTTT | CASSLHVYSNQPQHF
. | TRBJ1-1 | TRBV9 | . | TGTGCCAGCAGCGTAAGGCCCGCCGGGGGGACTGAAGCTTTCTTT | CASSVRPAGGTEAFF
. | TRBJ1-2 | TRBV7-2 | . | TGTGCCAGCAGCTTAGGTCGGACGTTATTAGCTGGCTACACCTTC | CASSLGRTLLAGYTF
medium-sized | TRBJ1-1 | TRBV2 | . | TGTGCCAGCAGTGAAGTTATGAACACTGAAGCTTTCTTT | CASSEVMNTEAFF
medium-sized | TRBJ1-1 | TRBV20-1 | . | TGCAGTGCTAGAGAAGTCTTTGGCGGACGGAACACTGAAGCTTTCTTT | CSAREVFGGRNTEAFF
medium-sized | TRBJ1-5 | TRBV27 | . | TGTGCCAGCAGTTTATCAGGGCTGCTCAGCAATCAGCCCCAGCATTTT | CASSLSGLLSNQPQHF